The T cell receptor beta chain under discussion was sequenced for a study of beta chain features in type 1 diabetes. On average, the one heparinised blood draw given by each donor was around 110 mL. Researchers reported sorting CD4+ naive, central memory, regulatory and stem cell-like memory cells via CD45RO/CCR7/CD25/CD127/CD95/CD27. Investigators reverse transcribed all isolated RNA, so they sequenced expressed TCRB transcripts. Profiled with immunoSEQ multiplex PCR; TCRdb holds only in-frame clones, not every one. Of some 170,000 clones detected, roughly 63% appear once; the ten largest clones hold 0.08% to 0.095%. Regarding the study as a whole: Shorter TCRB CDR3s, moderately but significantly so, marked every one of the four CD4+ subsets in Type 1 diabetes patients. Reduced insertions and increased deletions marked VDJ junctions in type 1 diabetes patients.

The germline V gene has CDR1 SGHRS and CDR2 YFSETQ. The ends were cut back, 6 bases at V and 2 bases at J, with 12 bases in the middle. This CDR3 comprises 15 residues. A note on this clone: Its cognate antigen is unknown.

The clonotype originates from a man aged 25-45 years with type 1 diabetes. Sequenced sample: naive CD4+ T cells from blood. The chain links TRBV5-1 to TRBJ2-6, with unresolved D. The CDR3 coding sequence is TGCGCCAGCACCCAAACGGTCGCTGGGGCCAACGTCCTGACTTTC. Its protein product is CASTQTVAGANVLTF.